Below, 21 T cell receptor beta chains from the same sample are listed, as sequenced in a study of blood T cell repertoires in COVID-19. Only in-frame clones appear in the TCRdb table, and some are missing; sequencing was by immunoSEQ multiplex PCR. The sample lists under 45,000 clones, 80% to 90% occurring once. Sequencing input: peripheral blood. The origin of the receptors is a human donor in a cohort sampled during active COVID-19.

This chain connects TRBV5-4 to TRBJ2-1; possible D gene TRBD1, 6 bases. Per germline, CDR1 SGHNT and CDR2 YYREEE (reference sequence). Trimming shortened V by 8 bases and J by 1 base, and 13 bases separated the two germline ends. The CDR3 contains 14 residues. Here the CDR3 reads CARTGTTSYNEQFF. The DNA for the CDR3 is TGTGCCAGAACCGGGACAACATCCTACAATGAGCAGTTCTTC.

The rearrangement joins TRBV6-5 to TRBJ2-1; 16 bases match TRBD2. The CDR3 has 16 amino acids. The J segment lost 9 bases and the V segment lost 8 bases, leaving 10 bases of the junction unmatched. Germline V lookup: CDR1 MNHEY, CDR2 SVGAGI. The CDR3 protein is CASGLGLAGGRVEQFF. CDR3 coding DNA: TGTGCCAGCGGTTTGGGACTAGCGGGGGGGCGGGTTGAGCAGTTCTTC.

The chain recombines TRBV5-1 with TRBJ2-3; TRBD2 agrees at 8 bases. This CDR3 region has 16 residues. V lost 0 bases and J lost 6; bases outside the gene matches: 9. The germline CDR1 and CDR2 sequences are SGHRS and YFSETQ. CDR3 DNA sequence: TGCGCCAGCAGCTTGGCCGGGGTAGCGGGGTTTGATACGCAGTATTTT. Translated, it gives CASSLAGVAGFDTQYF.

The chain has TRBV9 and TRBJ2-1; TRBD2 is a possible D gene (6 bases). Trimming pared 4 bases from V and 5 bases from J, leaving 19 bases between. Germline V gene sequence: CDR1 SGDLS, CDR2 YYNGEE. This CDR3 contains 16 residues. The CDR3 spells CASSSRTSLAHNEQFF. Written as DNA, the CDR3 is TGTGCCAGCAGCTCCCGTACTAGCTTGGCACACAATGAGCAGTTCTTC.

The chain joins TRBV6-5 to TRBJ1-2; D remains unclear. The CDR3 sequence is 13 residues long. Per the germline V gene, CDR1 is MNHEY and CDR2 is SVGAGI. Trimming left V 6 bases short and J 4 bases short, with 12 bases between. The DNA of the CDR3 is TGTGCCAGCAGCCGGGAGCCTTTCTATGGCTACACCTTC. It encodes CASSREPFYGYTF.

The chain recombines TRBV2 with TRBJ1-1; perhaps TRBD1 as D (6 bases). Germline CDR1 SNHLY, CDR2 FYNNEI. The CDR3 spans 14 residues. Trimming took 4 bases from V and 1 from J, leaving 10 bases between them. CDR3 coding DNA: TGTGCCAGCAGTGTGGGGGCGAGGAACACTGAAGCTTTCTTT. It yields the protein CASSVGARNTEAFF.

The chain combines TRBV5-6 with TRBJ2-5; D is possibly TRBD2 (5 bases). Trimming shortened V by 2 bases and J by 3 bases, and 14 bases separated the two germline ends. CDR3 size: 15 residues. The V gene's germline CDR1 is SGHDT and CDR2 YYEEEE. The CDR3 DNA reads as TGTGCCAGCAGCTTCGCCACAAAGGGAGAAGAGACCCAGTACTTC. Protein: CASSFATKGEETQYF.

The V call is TRBV19, the J call TRBJ2-4, with D possibly being TRBD2 (5 bases). Trimming took 11 bases from V and 0 from J, leaving 17 bases between them. The length of the CDR3 is 15 residues. CDR1 is LNHDA, CDR2 SQIVND, per germline (reference sequence). The CDR3 sequence: CASSARAVAKNIQYF. In DNA form, the CDR3 reads TGTGCCTCCTCGGCGAGGGCCGTAGCCAAAAACATTCAGTACTTC.

The chain uses TRBV9 and TRBJ1-1; 7 positions match TRBD1. The V gene end was trimmed by 0 bases and the J gene end by 8 bases; junction bases not matched to a gene: 4. This CDR3 is 13 amino acids long. Germline V gene lookup returns CDR1 SGDLS and CDR2 YYNGEE. The CDR3 loop is CASSVVEGAEAFF. CDR3 bases: TGTGCCAGCAGCGTAGTCGAGGGGGCGGAAGCTTTCTTT.

The chain carries TRBV11-2 and TRBJ2-5, with 9 bases aligning to TRBD1. The V gene's germline CDR1 is SGHAT and CDR2 FQNNGV. Trimming took 5 bases from V and 0 from J; bases not matched to a gene: 4. The length of the CDR3 is 15 residues. CDR3 sequence: CASSAGTGYQETQYF. The CDR3, as DNA: TGTGCCAGCAGCGCCGGGACAGGGTACCAAGAGACCCAGTACTTC.

The chain has TRBV21-1 and TRBJ2-1; TRBD2 is the table's D call, not checked against the DNA. TRBV21-1 is deemed a pseudogene. CDR3 length equals 16 residues. As DNA, the CDR3 is TGTGCCAGCGACCAACCGGGACTCGGTGATTACAATGAGCAGTTCTTC. Residues: CASDQPGLGDYNEQFF.

This clone has only a few counts. The V and J genes are TRBV9 and TRBJ1-5; a possible D gene is TRBD1 (6 bases). The V end lost 3 bases, the J end lost 5 bases, and 12 bases lay between the germline ends. The CDR3 is made up of 14 amino acids. Germline V gives CDR1 SGDLS, CDR2 YYNGEE. CDR3 coding DNA: TGTGCCAGCAGCGCACAGGGATTAGATCAGCCCCAGCATTTT. Residues: CASSAQGLDQPQHF. The variable domain in full, completed from reference TRBV9 and TRBJ1-5, reads DSGVTQTPKHLITATGQRVTLRCSPRSGDLSVYWYQQSLDQGLQFLIQYYNGEERAKGNILERFSAQQFPDLHSELNLSSLELGDSALYFCASSAQGLDQPQHFGDGTRLSIL.

This chain connects TRBV3-1 (or the pseudogene TRBV3-2) to TRBJ2-1; 13 nucleotides line up with TRBD2. With 1 base clipped from V and 0 bases from J, the junction kept 6 bases outside the gene matches. Germline loops: CDR1 LGHDT, CDR2 YNNKEL (reference sequence). This CDR3 is built from 19 residues. CDR3 in DNA: TGTGCCAGCAGCCAAGCGGCACTAGCGGGAGGGAGCTCCTACAATGAGCAGTTCTTC. Translation: CASSQAALAGGSSYNEQFF.

This rearrangement joins TRBV9 to TRBJ2-1; TRBD2 agrees at 10 bases. Germline loops: CDR1 SGDLS, CDR2 YYNGEE. V trimming: 0 bases; J trimming: 0 bases; junction bases outside the gene matches: 9. The CDR3 extends over 19 amino acids. CDR3 region: CASSVGASGGRSSYNEQFF. DNA for the CDR3: TGTGCCAGCAGCGTAGGGGCTAGCGGGGGCCGTAGCTCCTACAATGAGCAGTTCTTC.

This chain joins TRBV9 and TRBJ2-5; unclear D gene. CDR3 length: 14 amino acids. Trimming shortened V by 1 base and J by 4 bases, and 11 bases separated the two germline ends. Germline V lookup: CDR1 SGDLS, CDR2 YYNGEE. The chain's CDR3 is CASSVSSSGETQYF. The CDR3 DNA is TGTGCCAGCAGCGTAAGCTCGTCTGGAGAGACCCAGTACTTC.

The chain employs TRBV9 and TRBJ2-3; D remains ambiguous. Trimming left V 7 bases short and J 3 bases short, with 6 bases between. The CDR3 has 11 residues. CDR1 SGDLS and CDR2 YYNGEE come from the germline V gene. CDR3: CASSQTDTQYF. Written as DNA, the CDR3 is TGTGCCAGCTCCCAGACAGATACGCAGTATTTT.

This clone appeared a single time. The gene calls are TRBV3-1 (or the pseudogene TRBV3-2) and TRBJ1-2; 10 bases match TRBD1. CDR1 and CDR2 (germline): LGHDT, YNNKEL (reference sequence). The CDR3 has 15 residues. V lost 5 bases to trimming and J lost 3 bases; unmatched junction nucleotides: 6. The CDR3 reads CASSGQGVKDYGYTF. The CDR3 DNA sequence: TGTGCCAGCAGCGGACAGGGGGTAAAGGACTATGGCTACACCTTC.

The CDR3: CASSLPVNTEAFF. In nucleotides, the CDR3 is TGTGCCAGCAGTTTACCAGTGAACACTGAAGCTTTCTTT. V and J are TRBV28 and TRBJ1-1; D unresolved. V was clipped by 2 bases and J by 0 bases, with 4 bases between them. Germline V gene data show CDR1 as MDHEN and CDR2 as SYDVKM. The CDR3 spans 13 residues.

In DNA form, the CDR3 reads TGTGCCAGCAAAACCCAGGGAAGCACAGATACGCAGTATTTT. It is translated as CASKTQGSTDTQYF. This sequence joins TRBV7-9 and TRBJ2-3; maybe TRBD1 (5 bases). V gave up 7 bases and J gave up 0 bases, with 11 bases separating them. The CDR3 has 14 amino acids. Germline V gene lookup returns CDR1 SEHNR and CDR2 FQNEAQ (reference sequence).

This clone was detected only a few times. The chain carries TRBV6-5 and TRBJ1-6; 9 bases are shared with TRBD1. The length of the CDR3 is 16 residues. V shed 2 bases, J shed 10 bases, and the junction held 9 bases outside the gene matches. Looked up from germline, CDR1 is MNHEY and CDR2 is SVGAGI. CDR3 nucleotides: TGTGCCAGCAGTTACATGCAGGGACAGGGCCGGTCACCCCTCCACTTT. Its translation is CASSYMQGQGRSPLHF.

The chain employs TRBV6-5 and TRBJ2-7, with 9 nucleotides matching TRBD1. The junction had 5 bases not matched to a gene; V was cut back by 6 bases and J by 2 bases. Germline CDR1 and CDR2: MNHEY and SVGAGI. CDR3 length: 14 residues. CDR3 sequence (DNA): TGTGCCAGCAGAAACAGGGGGCGTACCTACGAGCAGTACTTC. Encoded protein: CASRNRGRTYEQYF.